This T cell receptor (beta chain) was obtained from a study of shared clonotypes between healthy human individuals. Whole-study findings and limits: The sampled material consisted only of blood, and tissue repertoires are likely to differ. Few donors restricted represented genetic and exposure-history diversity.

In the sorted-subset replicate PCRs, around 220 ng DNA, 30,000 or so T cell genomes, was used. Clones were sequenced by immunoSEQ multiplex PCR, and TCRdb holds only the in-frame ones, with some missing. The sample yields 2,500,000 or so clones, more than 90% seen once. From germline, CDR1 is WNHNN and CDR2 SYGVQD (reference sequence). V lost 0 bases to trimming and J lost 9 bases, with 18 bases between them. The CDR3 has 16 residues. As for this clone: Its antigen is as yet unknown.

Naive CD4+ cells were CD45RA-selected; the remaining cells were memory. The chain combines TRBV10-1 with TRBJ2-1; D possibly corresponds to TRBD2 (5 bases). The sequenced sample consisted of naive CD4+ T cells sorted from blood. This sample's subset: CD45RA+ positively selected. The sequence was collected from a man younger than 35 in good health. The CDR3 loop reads CASSESGLAIRAEQFF. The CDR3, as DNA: TGCGCCAGCAGTGAGTCCGGGCTAGCAATTAGGGCTGAGCAGTTCTTC.